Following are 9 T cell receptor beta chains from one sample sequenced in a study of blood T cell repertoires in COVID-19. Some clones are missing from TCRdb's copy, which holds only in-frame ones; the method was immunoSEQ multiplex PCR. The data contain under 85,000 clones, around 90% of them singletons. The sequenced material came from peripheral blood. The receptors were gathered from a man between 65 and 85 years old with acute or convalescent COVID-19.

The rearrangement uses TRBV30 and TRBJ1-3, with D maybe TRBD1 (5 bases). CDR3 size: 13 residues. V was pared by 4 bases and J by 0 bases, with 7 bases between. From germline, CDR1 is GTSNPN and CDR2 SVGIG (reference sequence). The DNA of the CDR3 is TGTGCCTGGACAGGGCGCTCTGGAAACACCATATATTTT. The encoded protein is CAWTGRSGNTIYF.

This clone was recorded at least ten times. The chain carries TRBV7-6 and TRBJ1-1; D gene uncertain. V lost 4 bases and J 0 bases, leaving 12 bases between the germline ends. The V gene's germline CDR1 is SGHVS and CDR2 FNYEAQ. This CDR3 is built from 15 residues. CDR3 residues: CASSSLGALNTEAFF. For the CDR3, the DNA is TGTGCCAGCAGCTCCCTGGGCGCGTTGAACACTGAAGCTTTCTTT.

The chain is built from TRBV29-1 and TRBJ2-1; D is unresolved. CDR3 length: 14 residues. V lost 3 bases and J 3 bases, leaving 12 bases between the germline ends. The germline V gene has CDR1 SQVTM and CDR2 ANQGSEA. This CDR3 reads CSVDPWRNYNEQFF. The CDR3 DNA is TGCAGCGTTGATCCCTGGCGGAACTACAATGAGCAGTTCTTC.

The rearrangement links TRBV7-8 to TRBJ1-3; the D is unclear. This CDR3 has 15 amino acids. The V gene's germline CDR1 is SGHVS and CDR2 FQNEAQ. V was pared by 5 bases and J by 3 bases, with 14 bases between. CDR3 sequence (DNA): TGTGCCAGCAGCCATCGGTCGGTTGGTGGAAACACCATATATTTT. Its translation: CASSHRSVGGNTIYF.

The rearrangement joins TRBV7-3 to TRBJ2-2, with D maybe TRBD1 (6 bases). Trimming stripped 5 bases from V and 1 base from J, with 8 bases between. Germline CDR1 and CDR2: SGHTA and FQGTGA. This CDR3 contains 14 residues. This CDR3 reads CASSQTGNTGELFF. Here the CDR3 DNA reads TGTGCCAGCAGCCAGACAGGGAACACCGGGGAGCTGTTTTTT.

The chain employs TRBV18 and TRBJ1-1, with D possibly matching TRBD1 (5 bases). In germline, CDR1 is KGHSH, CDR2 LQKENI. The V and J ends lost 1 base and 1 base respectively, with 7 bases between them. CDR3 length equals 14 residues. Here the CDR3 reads CASSPQGPNTEAFF. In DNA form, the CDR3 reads TGTGCCAGCTCACCACAGGGGCCGAACACTGAAGCTTTCTTT.

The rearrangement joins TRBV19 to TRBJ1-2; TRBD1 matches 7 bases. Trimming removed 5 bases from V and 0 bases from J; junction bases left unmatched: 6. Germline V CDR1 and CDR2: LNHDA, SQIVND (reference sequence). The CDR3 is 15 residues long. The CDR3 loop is CASSWGTDSNYGYTF. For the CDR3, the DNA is TGTGCCAGTAGTTGGGGGACAGATTCTAACTATGGCTACACCTTC.

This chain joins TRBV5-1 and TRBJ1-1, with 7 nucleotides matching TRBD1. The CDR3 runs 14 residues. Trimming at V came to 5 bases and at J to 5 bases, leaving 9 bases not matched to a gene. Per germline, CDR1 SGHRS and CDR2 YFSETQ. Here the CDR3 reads CASRDNTGVTEAFF. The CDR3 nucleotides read TGCGCCAGCAGAGATAATACAGGGGTGACTGAAGCTTTCTTT.

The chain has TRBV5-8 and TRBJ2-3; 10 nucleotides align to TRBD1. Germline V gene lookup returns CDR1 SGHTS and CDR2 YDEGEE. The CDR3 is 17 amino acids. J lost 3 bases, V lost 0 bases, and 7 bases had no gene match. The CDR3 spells CASSLGQGAERTDTQYF. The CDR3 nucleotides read TGTGCCAGCAGCTTGGGACAGGGGGCGGAAAGGACAGATACGCAGTATTTT.